Detailed here is one T cell receptor (beta chain). The CDR3 is 14 amino acids. CDR1 and CDR2 (germline): LNHDA, SQIVND (reference sequence). V dropped 7 bases and J dropped 1 base, with 11 bases sitting between them. This record comes from a study of blood T cell repertoires in COVID-19. Study-wide background: COVID-19 samples from acute and convalescent phases originated in the United States, Italy and Spain.

Assay used: immunoSEQ multiplex PCR; TCRdb lists only in-frame clones, some missing. Among around 190,000 clones listed, roughly 77% were seen once. Sequencing was performed on peripheral blood. The chain recombines TRBV19 with TRBJ1-3; D unclear. This TCR came from a man in his 70s with active or convalescent COVID-19. The CDR3 is CASIAGSSGNTIYF. CDR3 coding DNA: TGTGCCAGTATCGCGGGCAGTTCTGGAAACACCATATATTTT.